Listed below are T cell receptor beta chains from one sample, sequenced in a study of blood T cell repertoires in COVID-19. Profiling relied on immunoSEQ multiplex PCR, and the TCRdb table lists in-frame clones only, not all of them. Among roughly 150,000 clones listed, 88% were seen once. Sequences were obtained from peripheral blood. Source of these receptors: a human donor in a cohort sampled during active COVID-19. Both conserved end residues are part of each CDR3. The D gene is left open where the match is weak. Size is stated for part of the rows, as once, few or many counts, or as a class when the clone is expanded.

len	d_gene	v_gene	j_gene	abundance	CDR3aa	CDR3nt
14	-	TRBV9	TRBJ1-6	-	CASSPGLRNSPLHF	TGTGCCAGCAGCCCGGGACTCCGGAATTCACCCCTCCACTTT
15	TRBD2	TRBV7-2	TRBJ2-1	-	CASSLLAGGYNEQFF	TGTGCCAGCAGCTTGCTAGCGGGGGGGTACAATGAGCAGTTCTTC
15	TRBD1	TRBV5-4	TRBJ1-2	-	CASSRIKQGNYGYTF	TGTGCCAGCAGCCGTATCAAACAGGGGAACTATGGCTACACCTTC
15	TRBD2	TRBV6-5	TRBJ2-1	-	CASNSGGGPPNEQFF	TGTGCCAGTAATAGCGGGGGGGGCCCTCCGAATGAGCAGTTCTTC
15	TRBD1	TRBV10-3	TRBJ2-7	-	CAITNGTGVLHEQYF	TGTGCCATCACTAACGGGACAGGGGTTTTGCACGAGCAGTACTTC
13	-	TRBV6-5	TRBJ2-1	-	CASSTTGYNEQFF	TGTGCCAGCAGCACGACTGGTTACAATGAGCAGTTCTTC
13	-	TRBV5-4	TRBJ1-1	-	CASSLGGNTEAFF	TGTGCCAGCAGCTTGGGCGGGAACACTGAAGCTTTCTTT
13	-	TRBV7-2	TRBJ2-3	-	CASSLREDDTQYF	TGTGCCAGCAGCTTAAGGGAGGACGATACGCAGTATTTT
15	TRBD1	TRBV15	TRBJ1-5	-	CATSREPGQGEPQHF	TGTGCCACCAGCAGGGAGCCTGGACAGGGGGAGCCCCAGCATTTT
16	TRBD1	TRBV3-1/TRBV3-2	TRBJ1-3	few	CASSQGTGSTGNTIYF	TGTGCCAGCAGCCAAGGGACAGGGTCTACGGGAAACACCATATATTTT
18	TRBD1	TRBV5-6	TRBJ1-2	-	CASSLGVGGQGVLTGYTF	TGTGCCAGCAGCTTGGGAGTAGGAGGACAGGGTGTACTAACTGGCTACACCTTC
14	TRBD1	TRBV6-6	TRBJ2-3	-	CASSPRTGTDTQYF	TGTGCCAGCAGTCCAAGGACAGGGACGGATACGCAGTATTTT
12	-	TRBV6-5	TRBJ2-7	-	CASANRPYEQYF	TGTGCCAGCGCGAACAGGCCCTACGAGCAGTACTTC
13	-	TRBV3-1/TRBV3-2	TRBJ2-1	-	CASSQSGDNEQFF	TGTGCCAGCAGCCAGTCAGGTGACAATGAGCAGTTCTTC
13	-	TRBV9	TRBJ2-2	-	CASSEETRGELFF	TGTGCCAGCAGCGAGGAGACGAGGGGGGAGCTGTTTTTT
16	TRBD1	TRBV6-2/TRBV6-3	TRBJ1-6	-	CASSFPGQGDNSPLHF	TGTGCCAGCAGCTTCCCCGGACAGGGGGATAATTCACCCCTCCACTTT
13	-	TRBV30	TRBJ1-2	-	CAWSPQGVYGYTF	TGTGCCTGGAGTCCGCAGGGTGTCTATGGCTACACCTTC
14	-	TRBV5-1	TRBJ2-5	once	CASSTGTSQETQYF	TGCGCCAGCAGCACAGGGACATCCCAAGAGACCCAGTACTTC
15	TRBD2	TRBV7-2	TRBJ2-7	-	CASSLVGSGQYEQYF	TGTGCCAGCAGCTTAGTTGGTAGCGGGCAATACGAGCAGTACTTC
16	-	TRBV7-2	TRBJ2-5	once	CASSLAAGRGQETQYF	TGTGCCAGCAGCTTAGCGGCGGGGCGGGGTCAAGAGACCCAGTACTTC
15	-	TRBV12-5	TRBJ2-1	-	CASGLFWSGVNEQFF	TGTGCTAGTGGTTTGTTCTGGTCAGGGGTTAATGAGCAGTTCTTC
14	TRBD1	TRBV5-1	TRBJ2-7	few	CASSLSGGSGEQYF	TGCGCCAGCAGCTTGTCAGGGGGTTCGGGAGAGCAGTACTTC
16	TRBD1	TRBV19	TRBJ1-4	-	CASSGRTGASNEKLFF	TGTGCCAGTAGTGGAAGGACAGGCGCATCTAATGAAAAACTGTTTTTT
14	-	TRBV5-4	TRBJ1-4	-	CASSLGTTNEKLFF	TGTGCCAGCAGCTTGGGGACTACAAATGAAAAACTGTTTTTT
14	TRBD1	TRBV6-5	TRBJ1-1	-	CASSTTGGRAEAFF	TGTGCCAGCAGTACGACAGGGGGGAGGGCTGAAGCTTTCTTT
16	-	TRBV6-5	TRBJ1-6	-	CASSYEAQGYNSPLHF	TGTGCCAGCAGTTACGAAGCACAGGGCTATAATTCACCCCTCCACTTT
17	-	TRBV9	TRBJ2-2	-	CASSQSARPSNTGELFF	TGTGCCAGCAGCCAATCCGCCAGGCCCTCGAACACCGGGGAGCTGTTTTTT
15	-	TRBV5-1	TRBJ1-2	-	CASSLEAQGNDGYTF	TGCGCCAGCAGCTTGGAGGCACAGGGTAATGATGGCTACACCTTC
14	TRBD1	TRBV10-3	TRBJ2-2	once	CAISLDRDHGELFF	TGTGCCATCAGTCTTGACAGGGACCATGGGGAGCTGTTTTTT
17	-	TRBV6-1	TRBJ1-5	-	CASSEGLLRGAVQPQHF	TGTGCCAGCAGTGAAGGACTTTTAAGGGGCGCAGTTCAGCCCCAGCATTTT
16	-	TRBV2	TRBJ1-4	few	CASSESPTGSNEKLFF	TGTGCCAGCAGCGAATCCCCGACGGGGAGTAATGAAAAACTGTTTTTT
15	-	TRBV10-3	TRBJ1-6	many	CAISVGSSYNSPLHF	TGTGCCATCAGTGTAGGGAGCTCCTATAATTCACCCCTCCACTTT
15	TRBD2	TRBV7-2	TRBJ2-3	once	CASRAAGGPPDTQYF	TGTGCCAGCAGAGCAGCGGGGGGGCCCCCAGATACGCAGTATTTT
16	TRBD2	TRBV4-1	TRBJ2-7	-	CASSPQESGGSYEQYF	TGCGCCAGCAGCCCCCAGGAGAGCGGGGGTTCCTACGAGCAGTACTTC
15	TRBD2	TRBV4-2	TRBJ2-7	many	CASSHPTSGTYEQYF	TGTGCCAGCAGCCACCCGACTAGCGGAACCTACGAGCAGTACTTC
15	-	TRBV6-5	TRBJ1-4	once	CASRPRGIVGEKLFF	TGTGCCAGCAGACCTAGGGGTATAGTAGGTGAAAAACTGTTTTTT
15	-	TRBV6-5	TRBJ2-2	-	CASSRTEANTGELFF	TGTGCCAGCAGTAGGACAGAAGCGAACACCGGGGAGCTGTTTTTT
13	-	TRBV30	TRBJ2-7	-	CAWSVGRIYEQYF	TGTGCCTGGAGTGTAGGCAGGATCTACGAGCAGTACTTC
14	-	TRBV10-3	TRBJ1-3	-	CAIRGPSSGNTIYF	TGTGCCATCCGAGGGCCGAGCTCTGGAAACACCATATATTTT
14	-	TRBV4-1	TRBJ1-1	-	CASSQGHLNTEAFF	TGCGCCAGCAGCCAGGGACACTTGAACACTGAAGCCTTCTTT
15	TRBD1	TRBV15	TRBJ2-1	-	CATSRDIPGGGEQFF	TGTGCCACCAGCAGAGATATTCCAGGGGGCGGTGAGCAGTTCTTC
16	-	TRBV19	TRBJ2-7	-	CASSIGGGGSWYEQYF	TGTGCCAGTAGTATCGGTGGAGGGGGCTCATGGTACGAGCAGTACTTC
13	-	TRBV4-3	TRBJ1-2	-	CASSQGGLGGYTF	TGCGCCAGCAGCCAGGGGGGGCTGGGAGGCTACACCTTC
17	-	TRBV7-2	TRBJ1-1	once	CASSLDVIRGFRTEAFF	TGTGCCAGCAGCTTAGATGTAATAAGGGGGTTTCGAACTGAAGCTTTCTTT
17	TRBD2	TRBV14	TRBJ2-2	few	CASSQIAGGTTSGELFF	TGTGCCAGCAGCCAAATAGCGGGGGGGACTACATCCGGGGAGCTGTTTTTT
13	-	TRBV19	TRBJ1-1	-	CASGPRSNTEAFF	TGTGCCAGTGGGCCCAGATCGAACACTGAAGCTTTCTTT
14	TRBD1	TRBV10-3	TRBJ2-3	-	CAITDRGGTDTQYF	TGTGCCATCACCGACAGGGGAGGCACAGATACGCAGTATTTT
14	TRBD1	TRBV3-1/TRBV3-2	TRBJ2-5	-	CASISGQGEETQYF	TGTGCCAGCATCTCCGGACAGGGGGAAGAGACCCAGTACTTC
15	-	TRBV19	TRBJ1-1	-	CASRFDSSRDTEAFF	TGTGCCAGCCGATTTGACAGCTCCCGTGACACTGAAGCTTTCTTT
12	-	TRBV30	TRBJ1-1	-	CAWSQTPASAFF	TGTGCCTGGAGTCAGACACCCGCCTCGGCTTTCTTT
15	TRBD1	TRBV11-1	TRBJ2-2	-	CASSPRDRGTGELFF	TGTGCCAGCAGCCCCCGGGACAGGGGTACCGGGGAGCTGTTTTTT
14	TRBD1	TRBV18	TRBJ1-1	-	CASSPGQYVAEAFF	TGTGCCAGCTCACCGGGACAGTACGTCGCTGAAGCTTTCTTT
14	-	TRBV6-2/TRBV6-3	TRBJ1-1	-	CASSLGTTNTEAFF	TGTGCCAGCAGTTTGGGGACAACTAACACTGAAGCTTTCTTT
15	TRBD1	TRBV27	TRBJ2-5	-	CASSNRGKYQETQYF	TGTGCCAGCTCTAACAGGGGCAAGTACCAAGAGACCCAGTACTTC